These 2 T cell receptor beta chains share one sample of origin, sequenced in a study of blood T cell repertoires in COVID-19. Sequencing was performed with immunoSEQ multiplex PCR; in TCRdb, only in-frame clones are kept and a portion is missing. The sample has around 250,000 clones; approximately 85% are singletons. Material: PBMCs or T cells enriched from blood (not recorded which). These receptors came from a woman aged 50 to 60 who had recovered from COVID-19.

This clone was found a few times. This sequence joins TRBV5-1 and TRBJ1-3, with TRBD1 matching 7 bases. CDR3 length equals 17 residues. V trimming: 1 base; J trimming: 2 bases; junction bases outside the gene matches: 9. Germline V gene lookup returns CDR1 SGHRS and CDR2 YFSETQ. DNA for the CDR3: TGCGCCAGCAGCTTGTCCCCCACCGGGACAGCTGGAAACACCATATATTTT. Amino acid sequence: CASSLSPTGTAGNTIYF.

The chain uses TRBV7-9 and TRBJ2-2, with 7 bases aligning to TRBD1. Germline V CDR1 and CDR2: SEHNR, FQNEAQ (reference sequence). Trimming cost V 8 bases and J 2 bases; bases outside gene matches: 5. This CDR3 contains 14 residues. The CDR3 is CASAWTGNTGELFF. The CDR3 coding sequence is TGTGCCAGCGCATGGACAGGAAACACCGGGGAGCTGTTTTTT.